This entry concerns a single TCR beta chain. What it recognizes is unknown. The sample originates from a study of T cell responses to AZD1222 COVID-19 vaccine. Whole-study findings and limits: Targeting of unmutated variant regions was reportedly seen in nearly half of spike-specific TCRs.

Sequencing used immunoSEQ multiplex PCR; TCRdb keeps in-frame clones, though not all of them. The sample lists roughly 190,000 clones; 91% were seen once. The source of this sequence is an adult who received the AZD1222 COVID-19 vaccine. The source material was peripheral blood, sampled 28 days after the second AZD1222 dose.

CDR3 DNA sequence: TGTGCCAGCAGCCAGGACAGGGGAGACACTGAAGCTTTCTTT. Its protein product is CASSQDRGDTEAFF. V gene TRBV11-2 combines with J gene TRBJ1-1, with 9 bases fitting TRBD1. V shed 5 bases, J shed 3 bases, and the junction held 4 bases outside the gene matches. The CDR3 loop spans 14 amino acids. The V gene's germline CDR1 is SGHAT and CDR2 FQNNGV.